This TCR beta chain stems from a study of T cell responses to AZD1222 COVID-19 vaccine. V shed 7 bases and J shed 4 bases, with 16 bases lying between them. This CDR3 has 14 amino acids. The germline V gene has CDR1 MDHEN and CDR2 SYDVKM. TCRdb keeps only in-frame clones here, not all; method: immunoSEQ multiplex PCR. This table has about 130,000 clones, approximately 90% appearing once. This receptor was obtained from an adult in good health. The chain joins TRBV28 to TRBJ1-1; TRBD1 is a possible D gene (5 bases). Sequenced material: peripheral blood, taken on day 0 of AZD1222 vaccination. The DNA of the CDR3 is TGTGCCAGCATCCTAATGCCCGGGGCCACTGAAGCTTTCTTT. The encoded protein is CASILMPGATEAFF.